This T cell receptor (beta chain) was sequenced for a study of beta chain features in type 1 diabetes. Study results and caveats: There was a possibility that cDNA sequencing over-represented cells with high TCR expression. TCRB repertoires of naive, central memory and Treg cells appeared more similar among patients than among healthy donors.

Expressed TCRB transcripts were sequenced because the isolated RNA had all been reverse transcribed beforehand. Naive, central memory and regulatory T cell samples yielded approximately 3.3 million reads on average. Method: immunoSEQ multiplex PCR; TCRdb's copy keeps in-frame clones and lacks some. This table has some 150,000 clones, 8.5% to 14% appearing once. Sorting of CD4+ naive, central memory, regulatory and stem cell-like memory cells was performed via CD45RO/CCR7/CD25/CD127/CD95/CD27. J was trimmed by 4 bases and V by 7 bases; bases with no gene match: 9. This CDR3 comprises 14 residues. This clone was observed a few times. Its antigen remains unknown.

The material sequenced was central memory CD4+ T cells from blood. The V and J genes are TRBV23-1 and TRBJ1-2; 7 bases fit TRBD1. TRBV23-1 is treated as an ORF (open reading frame) with a function not yet certain. The clonotype was recovered from a man between 18 and 29 years old in good health. This CDR3 reads CASTNRGTVYGYTF. CDR3 DNA sequence: TGCGCCAGCACAAATCGCGGGACAGTCTATGGCTACACCTTC.